These 20 T cell receptor beta chains were sequenced from one sample in a study of OX40 agonist ivuxolimab in advanced cancers. Clones were sequenced by immunoSEQ multiplex PCR, and TCRdb holds only the in-frame ones, with some missing. The table has 15,000 to 20,000 clones, roughly 60% seen once. Sample: CD4+ or CD8+ T cells sorted from blood, taken in a trial of the OX40 agonist ivuxolimab. The receptor source for this set is an adult with an advanced solid tumor such as melanoma, head and neck, liver or kidney cancer.

In its sample, this clone was seen once. The gene calls are TRBV5-1 and TRBJ2-1; the D is unclear. CDR1 and CDR2 (germline): SGHRS, YFSETQ. V was trimmed by 4 bases and J by 10 bases, leaving 9 bases between them. The CDR3 consists of 11 residues. The CDR3 nucleotides read TGCGCCAGCAGCCTCAACGTCGAGCAGTTCTTC. Amino acid sequence: CASSLNVEQFF.

This clone has a handful of counts. The chain carries TRBV6-6 and TRBJ1-6; perhaps TRBD1 as D (5 bases). The CDR3 spans 14 residues. The V and J ends lost 7 bases and 8 bases respectively, with 15 bases between them. CDR1 and CDR2 from the germline V gene are MNHNY and SVGAGI (reference sequence). CDR3 DNA sequence: TGTGCCAGCATTCAATGGCGGGGGGATTCACCCCTCCACTTT. It codes for CASIQWRGDSPLHF.

The gene calls are TRBV5-1 and TRBJ1-1; no firm D call. Trimming pared 4 bases from V and 0 bases from J, leaving 7 bases between. Germline CDR1 and CDR2: SGHRS and YFSETQ. The CDR3 length is 13 residues. The CDR3 loop reads CASSRAMNTEAFF. CDR3 bases: TGCGCCAGCAGCCGGGCCATGAACACTGAAGCTTTCTTT.

This chain joins TRBV7-9 and TRBJ2-2; the match to TRBD1 covers 8 bases. V dropped 6 bases and J dropped 2; count of bases not matched to a gene: 11. CDR3 length: 17 residues. Germline CDR1 and CDR2: SEHNR and FQNEAQ (reference sequence). CDR3 loop: CASSNRGAPENTGELFF. CDR3 bases: TGTGCCAGCAGTAACAGGGGGGCGCCTGAAAACACCGGGGAGCTGTTTTTT.

The chain is built from TRBV6-5 and TRBJ2-1; D not certain. The germline V and J ends were trimmed by 5 bases and 13 bases, with 15 bases remaining between them. This CDR3 is built from 12 residues. Germline V CDR1 and CDR2: MNHEY, SVGAGI. The CDR3 loop reads CASSPYPAVQFF. CDR3 nucleotides: TGTGCCAGCAGTCCGTACCCCGCGGTACAGTTCTTC.

V gene TRBV27 combines with J gene TRBJ2-6; D may correspond to TRBD1 or TRBD2 (5 bases each). Looked up from germline, CDR1 is MNHEY and CDR2 is SMNVEV (reference sequence). V dropped 3 bases and J dropped 2 bases, with 17 bases sitting between them. The CDR3 length is 18 residues. The CDR3 sequence is CASSFTGQGAAGANVLTF. CDR3 DNA: TGTGCCAGCAGTTTCACGGGGCAGGGCGCCGCTGGGGCCAACGTCCTGACTTTC.

This chain links TRBV10-3 with TRBJ2-7; 7 bases fit TRBD1. There are 12 residues in the CDR3. Germline-derived CDR1 and CDR2 are ENHRY and SYGVKD. Germline trimming cut 6 bases from V and 7 bases from J; bases unmatched to any gene: 6. CDR3 coding DNA: TGTGCCATCAGGACAGGGTTGGGAGAGCAGTACTTC. Its protein is CAIRTGLGEQYF.

CDR3: CASNPDRTYTGELFF. CDR3 nucleotides: TGTGCCAGCAACCCGGACAGGACGTACACCGGGGAGCTGTTTTTT. The rearrangement links TRBV28 to TRBJ2-2; TRBD1 agrees at 7 bases. The V segment lost 7 bases and the J segment 3 bases; nucleotides outside the gene matches: 8. This CDR3 contains 15 residues. CDR1 and CDR2 (germline): MDHEN, SYDVKM.

V is TRBV5-1 and J is TRBJ2-7, with 8 bases matching TRBD1. Trimming at V came to 4 bases and at J to 5 bases, leaving 11 bases not matched to a gene. The CDR3 is 15 amino acids. Germline lookup yields CDR1 SGHRS and CDR2 YFSETQ. As DNA, the CDR3 is TGCGCCAGCAGCCTCGGACAGGGTGGGATGGACGAGCAGTACTTC. It specifies CASSLGQGGMDEQYF.

This sequence joins TRBV6-6 and TRBJ2-6; D possibly corresponds to TRBD1 (6 bases). Trimming pared 5 bases from V and 0 bases from J, leaving 8 bases between. Germline V gene data show CDR1 as MNHNY and CDR2 as SVGAGI (reference sequence). CDR3 length: 15 amino acids. In DNA, the CDR3 is TGTGCCAGCAGTATACAGGGCTCTGGGGCCAACGTCCTGACTTTC. The encoded protein is CASSIQGSGANVLTF.

This chain uses TRBV11-2 with TRBJ2-7, with D maybe TRBD1 (5 bases). Germline loops: CDR1 SGHAT, CDR2 FQNNGV. V was clipped by 4 bases and J by 2 bases, with 12 bases between them. This CDR3 is built from 14 residues. The CDR3 region has the DNA TGTGCCAGCAGCTCAACAGGAACACCCTACGAGCAGTACTTC. Its protein product is CASSSTGTPYEQYF.

This clone was counted once. The chain uses TRBV9 and TRBJ2-7; D may be TRBD2 (6 bases). The CDR3 runs to 15 residues. Germline loops: CDR1 SGDLS, CDR2 YYNGEE. Between the trimmed V and J ends, which lost 1 base and 3 bases, there was a span of 14 bases. CDR3 in DNA: TGTGCCAGCAGCGTACTCCCGGGAGTCTACTACGAGCAGTACTTC. This codes for CASSVLPGVYYEQYF.

There are a few counts of this clone. The genes are TRBV18 and TRBJ1-1; perhaps TRBD1 as D (6 bases). Trimming shortened V by 4 bases and J by 6 bases, and 12 bases separated the two germline ends. Germline assignment: CDR1 KGHSH and CDR2 LQKENI. CDR3 length: 13 residues. CDR3: CASSLTGWAEAFF. The CDR3 coding sequence is TGTGCCAGCTCACTTACAGGGTGGGCTGAAGCTTTCTTT.

This clone turned up a few times. The J gene is TRBJ1-3, the V gene TRBV10-3; 10 positions match TRBD1. V trimming: 8 bases; J trimming: 0 bases; junction bases outside the gene matches: 4. The CDR3 has 15 residues. From germline, CDR1 is ENHRY and CDR2 SYGVKD. CDR3 amino acids: CAIRDRGVSGNTIYF. In DNA form, the CDR3 reads TGTGCCATCCGGGACAGGGGAGTCTCTGGAAACACCATATATTTT.

The J gene is TRBJ2-5, the V gene TRBV11-3, with a possible D match to TRBD2 (6 bases). Trimming pared 2 bases from V and 2 bases from J, leaving 15 bases between. Per germline, CDR1 SGHNT and CDR2 YENEEA. CDR3 length: 16 residues. Written as DNA, the CDR3 is TGTGCCAGCAGCTTAACTACGCGGGGACCTCAAGAGACCCAGTACTTC. Translation gives CASSLTTRGPQETQYF.

V and J are TRBV5-5 and TRBJ2-7; D is undetermined. CDR1 and CDR2 from the germline V gene are SGHKS and YYEKEE (reference sequence). This CDR3 has 11 amino acids. V dropped 3 bases and J dropped 0 bases, with 1 base sitting between them. CDR3 protein: CASSYSYEQYF. CDR3 nucleotides: TGTGCCAGCAGCTACTCCTACGAGCAGTACTTC. Drawing the rest from reference TRBV5-5 and TRBJ2-7, the complete variable domain is DAGVTQSPTHLIKTRGQQVTLRCSPISGHKSVSWYQQVLGQGPQFIFQYYEKEERGRGNFPDRFSARQFPNYSSELNVNALLLGDSALYLCASSYSYEQYFGPGTRLTVT.

Sample share makes this clone medium-sized. CDR3: CASSITWDGNSPLHF. The CDR3 DNA reads TGTGCCAGTAGTATTACTTGGGACGGCAATTCACCCCTCCACTTT. The chain carries TRBV19 and TRBJ1-6, with D maybe TRBD1 (5 bases). CDR1 is LNHDA, CDR2 SQIVND, per germline (reference sequence). Trimming cost V 3 bases and J 7 bases, with 13 bases left between them. This CDR3 is 15 amino acids long.

The chain couples TRBV5-4 to TRBJ2-1, with TRBD1 as a possible D gene (6 bases). V was cut by 4 bases and J by 7 bases, with 18 bases left in between. Germline V gene sequence: CDR1 SGHNT, CDR2 YYREEE (reference sequence). This CDR3 has 15 amino acids. The DNA for the CDR3 is TGTGCCAGCAGCCCGCAGGGGACGGAGAGGAATGAGCAGTTCTTC. Translated, it gives CASSPQGTERNEQFF.

The J gene is TRBJ2-5, the V gene TRBV21-1. TRBV21-1 has pseudogene status. The CDR3 consists of 16 residues. CDR3 protein: CASSNHRRTQKETQYF. The CDR3 bases are TGTGCCAGCAGCAATCATAGAAGGACCCAGAAGGAGACCCAGTACTTC.

This clone has more than one count but fewer than ten. This chain joins TRBV4-1 and TRBJ2-7, with D uncertain. CDR1 and CDR2 (germline): MGHRA, YSYEKL. V lost 0 bases to trimming and J lost 2 bases, with 8 bases between them. CDR3 length: 14 amino acids. In DNA form, the CDR3 reads TGCGCCAGCAGCCAAGATGTAGGGCCCTACGAGCAGTACTTC. It codes for CASSQDVGPYEQYF.